The 24 T cell receptor beta chains below come from one sample, sequenced in a study of T cells in Graves' hyperthyroidism and ophthalmopathy. Researchers took RNA transcripts and amplified the TCR beta CDR3 regions from them. First-round RT-PCR targeting the TCR CDR3 was performed with the HTBI primer set. TCRdb ran MiXCR on the multiplex PCR reads and lists one entry per CDR3 protein. The sample yields 600,000 to 850,000 distinct CDR3 sequences, over 15% seen once. The sample was blood. These receptors were collected from a woman aged 45-65 years with Graves' hyperthyroidism that later progressed to Graves' ophthalmopathy.

The chain has TRBV15 and TRBJ1-3; D is unclear. CDR1 is LNHNV and CDR2 is YYDKDF in the germline V gene (reference sequence). Trimming removed 4 bases from V and 4 bases from J, with 2 bases in between. The CDR3 is 11 residues long. The CDR3 region has the DNA TGTGCCACCAGCAAAGGAAACACCATATATTTT. The encoded protein is CATSKGNTIYF.

This clonotype showed up many times. The chain uses TRBV5-1 and TRBJ2-1, with 11 bases that match TRBD2. Per the germline V gene, CDR1 is SGHRS and CDR2 is YFSETQ. There are 15 residues in the CDR3. The V segment lost 3 bases and the J segment 3 bases; nucleotides outside the gene matches: 2. The CDR3 is CASSSLAGDYNEQFF. The CDR3 region has the DNA TGCGCCAGCAGCTCACTAGCGGGGGACTACAATGAGCAGTTCTTC.

The J gene is TRBJ2-5, the V gene TRBV12-3 or TRBV12-4, with 10 bases that match TRBD1. J gave up 2 bases and V 6 bases, and 6 bases lay outside the gene matches. This CDR3 has 15 amino acids. CDR3 amino acids: CASRPGQGWQETQYF. The DNA for the CDR3 is TGTGCCAGCAGACCGGGACAGGGGTGGCAAGAGACCCAGTACTTC.

This clonotype was found many times. The rearrangement uses TRBV20-1 and TRBJ2-5; 8 bases are a match to TRBD1. V shed 5 bases, J shed 5 bases, and the junction held 7 bases outside the gene matches. The germline gives CDR1 DFQATT, CDR2 SNEGSKA (reference sequence). The CDR3 loop spans 13 amino acids. The DNA for the CDR3 is TGCAGTGCTCGGACCCCAGGGGGCGAGACCCAGTACTTC. Its protein is CSARTPGGETQYF.

Remarks on this clonotype: Since a much larger clone is just one base distant, this may be a read error. No conserved phenylalanine or tryptophan is present at the end of the CDR3, so a read error is the likely explanation. This rearrangement joins TRBV20-1 to TRBJ2-3; no reliable D call. The germline V gene encodes CDR1 DFQATT and CDR2 SNEGSKA (reference sequence). Trimming shortened V by 6 bases and J by 0 bases, and 10 bases separated the two germline ends. This CDR3 spans 13 amino acids. CDR3 nucleotide sequence: TGCAGTGCCGAAAGAACTAGCACAGATACGCAGTATCTT. Translated, it gives CSAERTSTDTQYL.

The chain carries TRBV5-1 and TRBJ1-4; tentative D call: TRBD1 (6 bases). The CDR3 covers 14 residues. Trimming removed 2 bases from V and 8 bases from J, with 13 bases in between. Per the germline V gene, CDR1 is SGHRS and CDR2 is YFSETQ. This chain's CDR3 is CASSFGQGMEKLFF. The CDR3 region has the DNA TGCGCCAGCAGCTTCGGGCAGGGGATGGAAAAACTGTTTTTT.

The sample holds many counts of this clonotype. The chain is built from TRBV4-1 and TRBJ2-3, with unresolved D. The CDR3 has 12 amino acids. Germline V gives CDR1 MGHRA, CDR2 YSYEKL. V gave up 0 bases and J gave up 5 bases, with 3 bases separating them. The CDR3 region has the DNA TGCGCCAGCAGCCAAGAGGAAGATACGCAGTATTTT. This codes for CASSQEEDTQYF.

Points on this clonotype: As the CDR3 is not closed by the conserved phenylalanine or tryptophan, this likely results from a read error. The chain links TRBV19 to TRBJ2-2; possible D gene TRBD1, 5 bases. The germline V and J ends were trimmed by 7 bases and 5 bases, with 14 bases remaining between them. The V gene's germline CDR1 is LNHDA and CDR2 SQIVND (reference sequence). This CDR3 is 14 amino acids long. The DNA for the CDR3 is TGTGCCAGTAATCTAGGGGCCAAAACCGGGGAGCTGTTTCTT. Translated, it gives CASNLGAKTGELFL.

This clonotype appeared many times. This sequence joins TRBV18 and TRBJ1-2; D is uncertain. The CDR3 extends over 13 amino acids. Germline lookup yields CDR1 KGHSH and CDR2 LQKENI. V lost 6 bases and J 5 bases, leaving 13 bases between the germline ends. CDR3 in DNA: TGTGCCAGCTCCCCCCGGAACCTTTATGGCTACACCTTC. This codes for CASSPRNLYGYTF.

J is TRBJ2-7 and V is TRBV27, with TRBD2 identical over 7 bases. Looked up from germline, CDR1 is MNHEY and CDR2 is SMNVEV (reference sequence). The V segment lost 8 bases and the J segment 6 bases; nucleotides outside the gene matches: 1. CDR3 length: 10 amino acids. The CDR3 DNA is TGTGCCAGCGGGAGGGGCGAGCAGTACTTC. This codes for CASGRGEQYF.

This clonotype appeared a few times. This rearrangement joins TRBV10-3 to TRBJ2-6; unclear D gene. V dropped 0 bases and J dropped 0 bases, with 3 bases sitting between them. This CDR3 region has 15 residues. Germline CDR1 is ENHRY and CDR2 is SYGVKD. CDR3 residues: CAISESNSGANVLTF. DNA of the CDR3: TGTGCCATCAGTGAGTCTAACTCTGGGGCCAACGTCCTGACTTTC.

This clonotype was observed at least ten times. The chain carries TRBV3-1 and TRBJ2-5; TRBD2 matches 7 bases. The CDR3 sequence is 15 residues long. Germline CDR1 and CDR2: LGHDT and YNNKEL (reference sequence). The V and J ends lost 1 base and 2 bases, in that order; junction bases with no gene match: 4. The CDR3 sequence is CASSQVRLAQETQYF. The CDR3 DNA reads as TGTGCCAGCAGCCAAGTTAGACTAGCACAAGAGACCCAGTACTTC.

This clonotype has only a few counts. The chain uses TRBV14 and TRBJ2-3; D remains unclear. The CDR3 totals 15 residues. Germline-derived CDR1 and CDR2 are SGHDN and FVKESK. With 1 base removed from V and 0 bases from J, the gap between germline ends came to 8 bases. CDR3 nucleotide sequence: TGTGCCAGCAGCCAAGTTGCTTTTAGCACAGATACGCAGTATTTT. Translated, it gives CASSQVAFSTDTQYF.

About this clonotype itself: A much bigger clone sits one base away, suggesting this may be a read error. This chain connects TRBV10-3 to TRBJ1-1, with D perhaps matching TRBD1 (5 bases). The CDR3 consists of 14 residues. CDR1 and CDR2 (germline): ENHRY, SYGVKD. CDR3: CAISKSGGVTEAFF. The CDR3 DNA follows: TGTGCCATCAGTAAGTCGGGAGGGGTCACTGAAGCTTTCTTT.

A remark on this clonotype: The junction shows a germline mismatch at one end, possibly a read error. The chain employs TRBV18 and TRBJ2-3; 12 bases are shared with TRBD2. The CDR3 contains 16 residues. The germline V gene has CDR1 KGHSH and CDR2 LQKENI. The CDR3 DNA sequence: TGTGCCGGCTCACGGGGGACTAGCGGGAGCACAGATACGCAGTATTTT. It translates to CAGSRGTSGSTDTQYF. The variable domain in full, with the rest retrieved from reference TRBV18 and TRBJ2-3, is NAGVMQNPRHLVRRRGQEARLRCSPMKGHSHVYWYRQLPEEGLKFMVYLQKENIIDESGMPKERFSAEFPKEGPSILRIQQVVRGDSAAYFCAGSRGTSGSTDTQYFGPGTRLTVL.

At least ten counts were recorded for this clonotype. The rearrangement uses TRBV6-5 and TRBJ1-1; D is uncertain. This CDR3 is 13 amino acids long. Trimming pared 1 base from V and 6 bases from J, leaving 9 bases between. Germline CDR1 and CDR2: MNHEY and SVGAGI. The CDR3 DNA reads TGTGCCAGCAGTTACTTCAAGGGCGCTGAAGCTTTCTTT. Encoded protein: CASSYFKGAEAFF.

The chain carries TRBV5-1 and TRBJ1-5; TRBD1 is a possible D gene (5 bases). The CDR3 covers 15 residues. Per germline, CDR1 SGHRS and CDR2 YFSETQ. The V and J ends lost 4 bases and 6 bases respectively, with 17 bases between them. CDR3 nucleotide sequence: TGCGCCAGCAGCCCCAACGCGGGGGTTGGTCAGCCCCAGCATTTT. It is translated as CASSPNAGVGQPQHF.

The chain uses TRBV29-1 and TRBJ2-2; tentative D call: TRBD2 (5 bases). V dropped 6 bases and J dropped 6 bases, with 17 bases sitting between them. This CDR3 is built from 14 residues. CDR1 is SQVTM and CDR2 is ANQGSEA in the germline V gene. The CDR3 reads CSVTFGRRSGELFF. The CDR3 DNA sequence: TGCAGCGTGACCTTCGGCAGGAGGTCCGGGGAGCTGTTTTTT.

The chain joins TRBV10-3 to TRBJ2-1, with 16 bases lining up with TRBD2. J gave up 5 bases and V 10 bases, and 11 bases lay outside the gene matches. The CDR3 loop spans 17 amino acids. Germline assignment: CDR1 ENHRY and CDR2 SYGVKD. The CDR3 bases are TGTGCCACCCGAACCGGGACTAGCGGGGGGGATAACAATGAGCAGTTCTTC. Protein product: CATRTGTSGGDNNEQFF.

This clonotype was detected many times. This sequence joins TRBV7-9 and TRBJ2-1; no reliable D call. The V gene's germline CDR1 is SEHNR and CDR2 FQNEAQ (reference sequence). The CDR3 consists of 15 residues. The V end lost 5 bases, the J end lost 6 bases, and 17 bases lay between the germline ends. CDR3 region: CASSPRTSPGNEQFF. The CDR3 region has the DNA TGTGCCAGCAGCCCTCGGACGAGTCCGGGCAATGAGCAGTTCTTC. The full variable domain, rest sourced from reference TRBV7-9 and TRBJ2-1, is DTGVSQNPRHKITKRGQNVTFRCDPISEHNRLYWYRQTLGQGPEFLTYFQNEAQLEKSRLLSDRFSAERPKGSFSTLEIQRTEQGDSAMYLCASSPRTSPGNEQFFGPGTRLTVL.

The chain links TRBV6-1 to TRBJ1-2; D is ambiguous. Trimming stripped 7 bases from V and 8 bases from J, with 14 bases between. Germline V gene sequence: CDR1 MNHNS, CDR2 SASEGT. The CDR3 has 12 amino acids. The CDR3 region is CASTSGPGGYTF. CDR3 bases: TGTGCCAGCACATCGGGCCCTGGAGGCTACACCTTC.

This clonotype turned up a few times. V usage is TRBV7-9 and J usage is TRBJ2-7, with TRBD1 as a possible D gene (6 bases). The germline CDR1 and CDR2 sequences are SEHNR and FQNEAQ (reference sequence). The CDR3 loop spans 15 amino acids. Trimming removed 3 bases from V and 2 bases from J, with 14 bases in between. The CDR3 sequence is CASSFFGQTTYEQYF. CDR3 bases: TGTGCCAGCAGCTTTTTCGGACAGACAACCTACGAGCAGTACTTC. The full variable domain, rest sourced from reference TRBV7-9 and TRBJ2-7, is DTGVSQNPRHKITKRGQNVTFRCDPISEHNRLYWYRQTLGQGPEFLTYFQNEAQLEKSRLLSDRFSAERPKGSFSTLEIQRTEQGDSAMYLCASSFFGQTTYEQYFGPGTRLTVT.

V gene TRBV3-1 combines with J gene TRBJ1-2; D is undetermined. Germline CDR1 LGHDT, CDR2 YNNKEL (reference sequence). The ends were cut back, 0 bases at V and 0 bases at J, with 14 bases in the middle. The CDR3 spans 17 residues. DNA of the CDR3: TGTGCCAGCAGCCAAGATAATAATTACGGCTCTAACTATGGCTACACCTTC. It specifies CASSQDNNYGSNYGYTF.

This clonotype appeared a few times. The genes are TRBV9 and TRBJ1-1; D remains unclear. V was trimmed by 1 base and J by 2 bases, leaving 6 bases between them. The CDR3 length is 13 residues. CDR1 and CDR2 (germline): SGDLS, YYNGEE. In DNA form, the CDR3 reads TGTGCCAGCAGCGTAAGTGCCAACACTGAAGCTTTCTTT. Protein: CASSVSANTEAFF.